Each of the 27 T cell receptor beta chains below was sequenced from the same sample in a study of blood T cell repertoires in COVID-19. Measured with immunoSEQ multiplex PCR; TCRdb has only the in-frame clones, and not every one. The sample carries 150,000 to 200,000 clones, 75% to 85% recorded once. The sequenced sample consisted of peripheral blood. The origin of the receptors is a woman of 80 years or more with COVID-19, enrolled during active disease.

V and J are TRBV19 and TRBJ1-2, with TRBD1 matching 7 bases. The V gene's germline CDR1 is LNHDA and CDR2 SQIVND (reference sequence). The CDR3 contains 16 residues. V lost 2 bases, J lost 0 bases, and 6 bases stayed unmatched. CDR3 in amino acids: CASSITLTGPNYGYTF. The DNA of the CDR3 is TGTGCCAGTAGTATAACTCTGACAGGGCCTAACTATGGCTACACCTTC. The full variable domain, rest sourced from reference TRBV19 and TRBJ1-2, is DGGITQSPKYLFRKEGQNVTLSCEQNLNHDAMYWYRQDPGQGLRLIYYSQIVNDFQKGDIAEGYSVSREKKESFPLTVTSAQKNPTAFYLCASSITLTGPNYGYTFGSGTRLTVV.

The chain has TRBV27 and TRBJ1-1; the D gene is possibly TRBD1 (6 bases). V lost 5 bases and J lost 4, with 17 bases in between. This CDR3 has 15 residues. From germline, CDR1 is MNHEY and CDR2 SMNVEV (reference sequence). CDR3: CASSQQGWGVTEAFF. The CDR3 DNA is TGTGCCAGCAGTCAACAGGGATGGGGAGTCACTGAAGCTTTCTTT.

This rearrangement joins TRBV18 to TRBJ1-1, with D perhaps matching TRBD1 (5 bases). This CDR3 has 15 residues. Germline loops: CDR1 KGHSH, CDR2 LQKENI. V lost 0 bases and J 4 bases, leaving 12 bases between the germline ends. The CDR3: CASSPPYGGGTEAFF. The CDR3 DNA follows: TGTGCCAGCTCACCACCCTACGGGGGGGGCACTGAAGCTTTCTTT.

This clone was observed a few times. This chain links TRBV11-3 with TRBJ2-7; the D gene is possibly TRBD2 (6 bases). Germline V gives CDR1 SGHNT, CDR2 YENEEA. The CDR3 runs to 13 residues. V lost 2 bases to trimming and J lost 6 bases, with 11 bases between them. The CDR3: CASSLRAGSEQYF. CDR3 in DNA: TGTGCCAGCAGCTTACGGGCGGGGAGCGAGCAGTACTTC.

This sequence joins TRBV3-1 (or the pseudogene TRBV3-2) and TRBJ1-1; D may be TRBD1 (5 bases). The CDR3 is 16 residues long. Trimming took 1 base from V and 0 from J, leaving 12 bases between them. Germline loops: CDR1 LGHDT, CDR2 YNNKEL (reference sequence). CDR3 coding DNA: TGTGCCAGCAGCCAAGTTTATGGGGGGGTGAACACTGAAGCTTTCTTT. Encoded protein: CASSQVYGGVNTEAFF.

The chain combines TRBV7-9 with TRBJ1-2; D remains unclear. V gave up 1 base and J gave up 4 bases, with 10 bases separating them. Germline V CDR1 and CDR2: SEHNR, FQNEAQ (reference sequence). The CDR3 spans 14 residues. The CDR3 protein is CASSLDSTSYGYTF. The CDR3 bases are TGTGCCAGCAGCTTAGACAGCACCTCCTATGGCTACACCTTC.

This chain connects TRBV6-5 to TRBJ1-5; D gene unclear. Trimming removed 7 bases at V and 0 bases at J, with 13 bases between. Germline V gives CDR1 MNHEY, CDR2 SVGAGI. The CDR3 loop spans 15 amino acids. This chain's CDR3 is CASTRYRYSNQPQHF. The CDR3, as DNA: TGTGCCAGCACACGGTACCGATATAGCAATCAGCCCCAGCATTTT.

This clone was seen a few times. The genes are TRBV15 and TRBJ1-5, with TRBD1 matching 8 bases. Germline V CDR1 and CDR2: LNHNV, YYDKDF (reference sequence). V shed 5 bases, J shed 4 bases, and the junction held 4 bases outside the gene matches. The CDR3 runs to 14 residues. CDR3 in amino acids: CATSAYRGNQPQHF. Here the CDR3 DNA reads TGTGCCACCAGCGCATACAGGGGGAATCAGCCCCAGCATTTT.

V and J are TRBV6-2 or TRBV6-3 and TRBJ2-1, with 7 bases identical to TRBD2. This CDR3 has 14 amino acids. Germline V gives CDR1 MNHEY, CDR2 SVGEGT. V lost 8 bases, J lost 8 bases, and 12 bases stayed unmatched. The CDR3 sequence is CASGSTSPADEQFF. CDR3 nucleotides: TGTGCCAGCGGTTCGACTAGCCCCGCAGATGAGCAGTTCTTC.

The chain employs TRBV18 and TRBJ2-5; unclear D gene. Germline CDR1 is KGHSH and CDR2 is LQKENI. V was trimmed by 3 bases and J by 1 base, leaving 6 bases between them. This CDR3 spans 13 amino acids. In DNA, the CDR3 is TGTGCCAGCTCACCGGAGACCCAAGAGACCCAGTACTTC. This encodes CASSPETQETQYF. Full variable domain (rest looked up from reference TRBV18 and TRBJ2-5): NAGVMQNPRHLVRRRGQEARLRCSPMKGHSHVYWYRQLPEEGLKFMVYLQKENIIDESGMPKERFSAEFPKEGPSILRIQQVVRGDSAAYFCASSPETQETQYFGPGTRLLVL.

This chain links TRBV19 with TRBJ2-1; possibly TRBD2 for D (6 bases). V was pared by 4 bases and J by 4 bases, with 14 bases between. CDR1 LNHDA and CDR2 SQIVND come from the germline V gene (reference sequence). CDR3 length: 15 residues. The CDR3 DNA follows: TGTGCCAGTAGTAGGGACTTACAGGCTTACAATGAGCAGTTCTTC. As protein: CASSRDLQAYNEQFF.

This chain connects TRBV19 to TRBJ2-3; 7 bases agree with TRBD1. Germline V gene sequence: CDR1 LNHDA, CDR2 SQIVND (reference sequence). J gave up 9 bases and V 5 bases, and 17 bases lay outside the gene matches. The CDR3 consists of 16 residues. CDR3 nucleotides: TGTGCCAGTAGTCCCAGACAGGGTCTAGAAAAGGGGACGCAGTATTTT. Translating it yields CASSPRQGLEKGTQYF.

This clone showed up just once. The rearrangement uses TRBV7-9 and TRBJ1-5; weak D call: TRBD1 (5 bases). Per germline, CDR1 SEHNR and CDR2 FQNEAQ (reference sequence). Trimming pared 4 bases from V and 2 bases from J, leaving 18 bases between. The CDR3 runs to 17 residues. The CDR3 DNA follows: TGTGCCAGCAGCTCAGAGCTCGGGGGTATGGGCAATCAGCCCCAGCATTTT. Translating it yields CASSSELGGMGNQPQHF.

There are a few counts of this clone. The chain employs TRBV6-6 and TRBJ1-5; D unresolved. V was pared by 8 bases and J by 0 bases, with 17 bases between. Germline CDR1 MNHNY, CDR2 SVGAGI (reference sequence). This CDR3 region has 16 residues. CDR3 sequence: CASGRNGGNSNQPQHF. The CDR3 DNA sequence: TGTGCCAGCGGGCGGAACGGAGGTAATAGCAATCAGCCCCAGCATTTT.

The rearrangement joins TRBV13 to TRBJ1-1, with TRBD1 matching 7 bases. Germline loops: CDR1 PRHDT, CDR2 FYEKMQ (reference sequence). V was clipped by 5 bases and J by 5 bases; unmatched bases: 8. The CDR3 length is 14 residues. CDR3 bases: TGTGCCAGCAGCCCCTGGACAGGAACGACTGAAGCTTTCTTT. Translating gives CASSPWTGTTEAFF.

The genes are TRBV5-6 and TRBJ1-2; tentative D call: TRBD1 (6 bases). The CDR3 is 14 residues long. V dropped 5 bases and J dropped 5 bases, with 16 bases sitting between them. CDR1 and CDR2 from the germline V gene are SGHDT and YYEEEE. The CDR3 here is CASRSLGGAYGYTF. The DNA of the CDR3 is TGTGCCAGCAGATCCCTTGGGGGGGCTTATGGCTACACCTTC.

Concerning this clone: A read error may be the cause here, since a much bigger clone is one base away. This chain links TRBV19 with TRBJ2-2; the D gene is possibly TRBD2 (5 bases). With 6 bases removed from V and 6 bases from J, the gap between germline ends came to 20 bases. The CDR3 runs 16 residues. Germline V lookup: CDR1 LNHDA, CDR2 SQIVND (reference sequence). CDR3 nucleotide sequence: TGTGCCAGTAGCCTCAGGCGGGCCCCTAAATCCGGGGAGCTGTTTTTT. Translation gives CASSLRRAPKSGELFF. Filled out from reference TRBV19 and TRBJ2-2, the complete variable domain reads DGGITQSPKYLFRKEGQNVTLSCEQNLNHDAMYWYRQDPGQGLRLIYYSQIVNDFQKGDIAEGYSVSREKKESFPLTVTSAQKNPTAFYLCASSLRRAPKSGELFFGEGSRLTVL.

The chain combines TRBV28 with TRBJ1-6, with unresolved D. Germline V gives CDR1 MDHEN, CDR2 SYDVKM. The CDR3 is made up of 14 amino acids. The V end was cut by 10 bases, the J end by 0 bases, with 10 bases between. The DNA of the CDR3 is TGTGCCATCACGAGGAGCTCCTATAATTCACCCCTCCACTTT. Translating it yields CAITRSSYNSPLHF.

This clone has more than one count but fewer than ten. CDR3 DNA: TGTGCCAGCAGTGAGGCTCCACTGAACACTGAAGCTTTCTTT. This translates into CASSEAPLNTEAFF. This chain uses TRBV6-2 or TRBV6-3 with TRBJ1-1; unclear D gene. The CDR3 sequence is 14 residues long. Per the germline V gene, CDR1 is MNHEY and CDR2 is SVGEGT. The ends were cut back, 5 bases at V and 0 bases at J, with 10 bases in the middle.

V is TRBV19 and J is TRBJ1-2; TRBD1 matches 10 bases. The CDR3 loop spans 15 amino acids. The germline V gene has CDR1 LNHDA and CDR2 SQIVND (reference sequence). With 5 bases clipped from V and 0 bases from J, the junction kept 3 bases outside the gene matches. This CDR3 is CASSLTGGANYGYTF. The CDR3 region has the DNA TGTGCCAGTAGTTTGACAGGGGGCGCTAACTATGGCTACACCTTC.

A single count supports this clone. The rearrangement uses TRBV5-1 and TRBJ2-6, with a possible D match to TRBD2 (5 bases). The CDR3 is made up of 15 amino acids. The V end lost 4 bases, the J end lost 0 bases, and 8 bases lay between the germline ends. Germline values: CDR1 SGHRS, CDR2 YFSETQ. Here the CDR3 DNA reads TGCGCCAGCAGCCGAGCGGCCTCTGGGGCCAACGTCCTGACTTTC. Protein product: CASSRAASGANVLTF.

V gene TRBV27 combines with J gene TRBJ2-1; weak D call: TRBD2 (5 bases). Trimming left V 3 bases short and J 3 bases short, with 21 bases between. CDR1 MNHEY and CDR2 SMNVEV come from the germline V gene (reference sequence). The CDR3 covers 18 residues. CDR3: CASSFPMDSTQIYNEQFF. CDR3 in DNA: TGTGCCAGCAGTTTCCCCATGGACTCTACCCAAATCTACAATGAGCAGTTCTTC.

The count of this clone is one. V gene TRBV28 combines with J gene TRBJ1-6; maybe TRBD1 (5 bases). The CDR3 has 16 amino acids. Germline V gene data show CDR1 as MDHEN and CDR2 as SYDVKM. Trimming removed 6 bases at V and 1 base at J, with 13 bases between. Here the CDR3 DNA reads TGTGCCAGCAGCTGGGGGGGGATTTCCTATAATTCACCCCTCCACTTT. Protein sequence: CASSWGGISYNSPLHF.

The chain recombines TRBV24-1 with TRBJ2-3, with 8 positions matching TRBD1. Germline-derived CDR1 and CDR2 are KGHDR and SFDVKD. The trim removed 3 bases at V and 8 bases at J, leaving 9 bases unmatched. CDR3 length: 15 residues. CDR3 nucleotides: TGTGCCACCAGTGATCCCAGGACAGGGCTGGGTACGCAGTATTTT. Protein product: CATSDPRTGLGTQYF.

This clone was recorded only once. V usage is TRBV19 and J usage is TRBJ1-4; a possible D gene is TRBD1 (6 bases). Between the trimmed V and J ends, which lost 5 bases and 6 bases, there was a span of 10 bases. The CDR3 consists of 13 residues. Germline CDR1 is LNHDA and CDR2 is SQIVND (reference sequence). DNA for the CDR3: TGTGCCAGTAGTTTACAGGGCCATGAAAAACTGTTTTTT. This codes for CASSLQGHEKLFF.

The chain recombines TRBV28 with TRBJ1-5; unclear D gene. This CDR3 has 16 amino acids. Trimming removed 5 bases at V and 2 bases at J, with 16 bases between. Germline V gene data show CDR1 as MDHEN and CDR2 as SYDVKM. This chain's CDR3 is CASSGSGRRGNQPQHF. The CDR3 DNA reads TGTGCCAGCAGTGGGTCGGGCCGGCGGGGCAATCAGCCCCAGCATTTT.

The rearrangement uses TRBV21-1 and TRBJ2-1; TRBD2, the table's D call, was not compared with the DNA. TRBV21-1 is a pseudogene segment. CDR3 length equals 18 residues. The CDR3: CASREKRRRHRLYNEQFF. The CDR3 nucleotides are TGTGCCAGCAGAGAAAAGAGGCGGCGGCACCGGCTTTACAATGAGCAGTTCTTC.